These 12 T cell receptor beta chains originate from one sample sequenced in a study of T cell responses to AZD1222 COVID-19 vaccine. Only in-frame clones appear in the TCRdb table, and some are missing; sequencing was by immunoSEQ multiplex PCR. Here the sample spans roughly 87,000 clones, around 89% being singletons. The sequences come from peripheral blood, collected 28 days after the second AZD1222 dose. These receptors all come from an adult who received the AZD1222 COVID-19 vaccine.

This rearrangement joins TRBV2 to TRBJ1-3; D is perhaps TRBD1 (6 bases). CDR1 SNHLY and CDR2 FYNNEI come from the germline V gene. CDR3 length equals 16 residues. Between the trimmed V and J ends, which lost 6 bases and 3 bases, there was a span of 18 bases. The CDR3 coding sequence is TGTGCCAGCAGGTTCGGGGGGGCAGGTCATGGAAACACCATATATTTT. Translation: CASRFGGAGHGNTIYF. Variable domain in full (rest from reference TRBV2 and TRBJ1-3): EPEVTQTPSHQVTQMGQEVILRCVPISNHLYFYWYRQILGQKVEFLVSFYNNEISEKSEIFDDQFSVERPDGSNFTLKIRSTKLEDSAMYFCASRFGGAGHGNTIYFGEGSWLTVV.

This clone was seen only once. The chain joins TRBV3-1 (or the pseudogene TRBV3-2) to TRBJ2-2, with TRBD1 matching over 7 bases. V lost 4 bases and J lost 3; bases outside the gene matches: 2. Germline V gives CDR1 LGHDT, CDR2 YNNKEL (reference sequence). This CDR3 is built from 14 residues. The CDR3 loop is CASSLGQYTGELFF. CDR3 DNA: TGTGCCAGCAGCCTGGGACAGTACACCGGGGAGCTGTTTTTT.

V gene TRBV24-1 combines with J gene TRBJ1-5; maybe TRBD1 (5 bases). Trimming pared 2 bases from V and 4 bases from J, leaving 14 bases between. CDR1 and CDR2 from the germline V gene are KGHDR and SFDVKD. The CDR3 extends over 16 amino acids. The CDR3, as DNA: TGTGCCACCAGTGATTATGACAGTCAATGTAATCAGCCCCAGCATTTT. The encoded protein is CATSDYDSQCNQPQHF.

The gene calls are TRBV7-7 and TRBJ2-1; 8 bases align to TRBD2. CDR3 length: 15 amino acids. The germline gives CDR1 SSHAT, CDR2 FNYEAQ (reference sequence). The ends lost 1 base at V and 7 bases at J; junction bases unmatched: 6. The CDR3 spells CASSLGLSGINEQFF. The CDR3 region has the DNA TGTGCCAGCAGCTTAGGGCTTAGCGGGATTAATGAGCAGTTCTTC.

The rearrangement links TRBV6-1 to TRBJ1-1; D gene ambiguous. The germline gives CDR1 MNHNS, CDR2 SASEGT. The CDR3 length is 15 residues. The germline V and J ends were trimmed by 2 bases and 1 base, with 11 bases remaining between them. The CDR3 loop reads CASSEKGSPNTEAFF. CDR3 DNA: TGTGCCAGCAGTGAAAAGGGATCTCCGAACACTGAAGCTTTCTTT.

V usage is TRBV7-6 and J usage is TRBJ1-2, with TRBD1 identical over 7 bases. The V and J ends lost 5 bases and 4 bases, in that order; junction bases with no gene match: 13. The V gene's germline CDR1 is SGHVS and CDR2 FNYEAQ. The CDR3 spans 16 residues. The CDR3 reads CASSPGLGQASYGYTF. The DNA for the CDR3 is TGTGCCAGCAGCCCGGGGCTCGGACAGGCATCCTATGGCTACACCTTC.

V gene TRBV5-5 combines with J gene TRBJ1-2; D is unresolved. V was cut by 2 bases and J by 2 bases, with 7 bases left in between. Looked up from germline, CDR1 is SGHKS and CDR2 is YYEKEE (reference sequence). The CDR3 contains 13 residues. The CDR3 here is CASSLTQNYGYTF. As DNA, the CDR3 is TGTGCCAGCAGCTTAACTCAGAACTATGGCTACACCTTC.

This clone was observed a single time. The gene calls are TRBV14 and TRBJ1-2; 8 nucleotides align to TRBD1. The CDR3 has 17 amino acids. Germline V lookup: CDR1 SGHDN, CDR2 FVKESK. With 2 bases clipped from V and 5 bases from J, the junction kept 13 bases outside the gene matches. For the CDR3, the DNA is TGTGCCAGCAGCCAACCTAGGGGGACAGGAGAAGATTATGGCTACACCTTC. Amino acids: CASSQPRGTGEDYGYTF. Drawing the rest from reference TRBV14 and TRBJ1-2, the complete variable domain is EAGVTQFPSHSVIEKGQTVTLRCDPISGHDNLYWYRRVMGKEIKFLLHFVKESKQDESGMPNNRFLAERTGGTYSTLKVQPAELEDSGVYFCASSQPRGTGEDYGYTFGSGTRLTVV.

V is TRBV5-6 and J is TRBJ2-1; TRBD1 matches 11 bases. Germline V CDR1 and CDR2: SGHDT, YYEEEE. This CDR3 has 18 amino acids. The ends lost 0 bases at V and 4 bases at J; junction bases unmatched: 9. The CDR3 DNA reads TGTGCCAGCAGCTTGGAATTCCGGACAGGGGGCGAGTACAATGAGCAGTTCTTC. Encoded protein: CASSLEFRTGGEYNEQFF.

The chain employs TRBV5-8 and TRBJ1-2, with D hard to call. The CDR3 sequence is 13 residues long. Germline lookup yields CDR1 SGHTS and CDR2 YDEGEE. Trimming removed 0 bases at V and 8 bases at J, with 11 bases between. The CDR3 loop is CASSLGAGGGYTF. The CDR3 nucleotides read TGTGCCAGCAGCTTGGGCGCAGGCGGCGGCTACACCTTC.

This clone was counted a few times. The chain employs TRBV4-1 and TRBJ2-2; D is undetermined. The V gene's germline CDR1 is MGHRA and CDR2 YSYEKL. The CDR3 spans 13 residues. Trimming pared 4 bases from V and 4 bases from J, leaving 7 bases between. In nucleotides, the CDR3 is TGCGCCAGCAGCCGACAAAGCACCGGGGAGCTGTTTTTT. Translating it yields CASSRQSTGELFF.

This CDR3 is CASRTGGLYNSPLHF. As DNA, the CDR3 is TGTGCCAGCAGGACAGGGGGCCTATATAATTCACCCCTCCACTTT. The chain joins TRBV5-5 to TRBJ1-6, with TRBD1 identical over 10 bases. V lost 5 bases to trimming and J lost 4 bases; unmatched junction nucleotides: 3. Per the germline V gene, CDR1 is SGHKS and CDR2 is YYEKEE (reference sequence). This CDR3 is 15 amino acids long.